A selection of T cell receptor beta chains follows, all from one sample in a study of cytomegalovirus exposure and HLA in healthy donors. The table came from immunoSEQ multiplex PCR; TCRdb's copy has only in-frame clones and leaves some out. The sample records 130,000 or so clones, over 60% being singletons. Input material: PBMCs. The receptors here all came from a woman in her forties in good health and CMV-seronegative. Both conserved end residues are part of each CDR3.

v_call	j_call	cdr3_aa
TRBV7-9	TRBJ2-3	CASSLPGQDTDTQYF
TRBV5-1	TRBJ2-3	CASSLWGIAAGGTDTQYF
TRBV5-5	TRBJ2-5	CASSLALAGSETQYF
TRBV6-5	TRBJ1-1	CASSGTGFTEAFF
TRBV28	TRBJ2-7	CASRILTDRGGEQYF
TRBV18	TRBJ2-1	CASSPPNSNNEQFF
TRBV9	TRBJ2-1	CASSVAGGLYNEQFF
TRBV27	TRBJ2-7	CASSPRTSRYEQYF
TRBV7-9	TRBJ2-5	CASSHRQGEWETQYF
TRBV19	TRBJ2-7	CASSSRDRVNEQYF
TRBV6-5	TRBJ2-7	CASSYAGGNYEQYF
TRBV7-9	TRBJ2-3	CASSLSYTDTQYF
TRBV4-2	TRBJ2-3	CASSPEGLAGANTDTQYF
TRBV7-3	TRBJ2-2	CASSLGGQGNTGELFF
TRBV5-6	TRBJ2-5	CASSQTGVKQETQYF
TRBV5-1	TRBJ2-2	CASSLQQGVPGELFF
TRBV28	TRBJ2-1	CASISGGAGDPYNEQFF
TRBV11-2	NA	CASSLEPTGYEQYF
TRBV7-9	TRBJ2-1	CASSFRLEYEQFF
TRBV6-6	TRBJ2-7	CASSYSRKTGGYEQYF
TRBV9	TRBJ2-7	CASSETSGRAAPTEQYF
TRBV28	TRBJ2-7	CASSLPTSHYEQYF
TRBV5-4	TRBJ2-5	CASSVGTGGQETQYF
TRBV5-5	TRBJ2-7	CASSLGLAGGAEVRYF
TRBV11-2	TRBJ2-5	CAGSWDSSNQETQYF
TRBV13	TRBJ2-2	CASSLRAGGTGELFF
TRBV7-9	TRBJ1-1	CASSLRAGVTEAFF
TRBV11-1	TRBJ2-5	CASSLPGPAKETQYF
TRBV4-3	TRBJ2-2	CASSPGLAGDRDTGELFF
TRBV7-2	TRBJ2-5	CASSLAGPSGTAQETQYF
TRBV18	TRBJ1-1	CASSPQEVNTEAFF
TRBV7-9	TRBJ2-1	CASSYQARGPYNEQFF
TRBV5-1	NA	CASSPAGGFYEQYF
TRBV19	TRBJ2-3	CASSSRITDTQYF
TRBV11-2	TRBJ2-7	CASRERESYEQYF
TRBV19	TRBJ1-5	CASKRTGKDQPQHF
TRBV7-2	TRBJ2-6	CASSLAHHGANGLTF
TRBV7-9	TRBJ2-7	CSSSLVQGGFYEQYF
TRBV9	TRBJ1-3	CASSPGQLGGNTIYF
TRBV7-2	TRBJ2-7	CASSLDKSSGRDEQYF
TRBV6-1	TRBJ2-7	CASGQGSYEQYF
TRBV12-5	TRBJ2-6	CASGLVTGGSGANGLTF
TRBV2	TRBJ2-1	CASKADSYNEQFF
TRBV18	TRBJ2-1	CASSPGVGDEQFF
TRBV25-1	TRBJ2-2	CASSAQTGPKNTGELFF
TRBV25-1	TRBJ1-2	CASNSQGFGYTF
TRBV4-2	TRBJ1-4	CASSQVTGGQSDEKLFF
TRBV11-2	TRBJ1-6	CASSLDPSGNSPLHF
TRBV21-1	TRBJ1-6	CASSSTRSSLHF
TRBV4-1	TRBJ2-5	CASSQTGGRKETQYF
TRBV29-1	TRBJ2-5	CSVEGAGGTQYF
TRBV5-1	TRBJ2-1	CASSLVQGGSQQFF